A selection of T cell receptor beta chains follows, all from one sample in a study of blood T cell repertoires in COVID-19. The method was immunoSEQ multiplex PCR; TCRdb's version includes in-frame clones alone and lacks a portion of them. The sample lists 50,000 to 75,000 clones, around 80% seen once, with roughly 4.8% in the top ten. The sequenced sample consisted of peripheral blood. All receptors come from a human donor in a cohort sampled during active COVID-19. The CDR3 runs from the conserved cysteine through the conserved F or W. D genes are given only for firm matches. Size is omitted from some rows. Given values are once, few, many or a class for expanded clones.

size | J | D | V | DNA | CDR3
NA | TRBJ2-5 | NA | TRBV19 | TGTGCCAGTAGTATTTCTGGCAGCCAAGAGACCCAGTACTTC | CASSISGSQETQYF
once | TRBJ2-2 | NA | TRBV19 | TGTGCCAGTAGTATAGACCCTACAGGGTTCGGCACCGGGGAGCTGTTTTTT | CASSIDPTGFGTGELFF
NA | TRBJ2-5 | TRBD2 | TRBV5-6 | TGTGCCAGCAGCTTGGGTGGTAGCGGGGGGCAAGAGACCCAGTACTTC | CASSLGGSGGQETQYF
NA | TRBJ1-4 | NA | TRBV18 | TGTGCCAGCTCCCGTGGTAGGGGTGAAAAACTGTTTTTT | CASSRGRGEKLFF
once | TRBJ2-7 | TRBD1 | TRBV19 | TGTGCCACCGGGACAGGGCCCTACGAGCAGTACTTC | CATGTGPYEQYF
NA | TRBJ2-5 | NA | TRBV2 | TGTGCCAGCAGGAAAGACACGGGGGAGACCCAGTACTTC | CASRKDTGETQYF
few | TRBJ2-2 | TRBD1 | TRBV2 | TGTGCCAGCAGCTCCTGGACAGGGAGAGCCGGGGAGCTGTTTTTT | CASSSWTGRAGELFF
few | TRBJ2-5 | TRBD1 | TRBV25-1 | TGTGCCAGCAGTGATGGACAGGGGCTTATGGAGACCCAGTACTTC | CASSDGQGLMETQYF
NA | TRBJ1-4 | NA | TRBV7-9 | TGTGCCAGCAGCTTAGTTTCGGCGGTGCCGAATGAAAAACTGTTTTTT | CASSLVSAVPNEKLFF
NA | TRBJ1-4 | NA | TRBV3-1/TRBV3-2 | TGTGCCAGCAGCCACTCCGACAGTCGAGACGAAAAACTGTTTTTT | CASSHSDSRDEKLFF
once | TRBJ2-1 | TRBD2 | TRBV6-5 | TGTGCCAGCAGTTACGGCGGGGGGGCAGGAGAGCAGTTCTTC | CASSYGGGAGEQFF
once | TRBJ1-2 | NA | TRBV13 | TGTGCCAGCAGCTCCCGGACTGGCTATGGCTACACCTTC | CASSSRTGYGYTF
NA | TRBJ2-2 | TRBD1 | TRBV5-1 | TGCGCCAGCAGTTTGGGACAGGGGGACACCGGGGAGCTGTTTTTT | CASSLGQGDTGELFF
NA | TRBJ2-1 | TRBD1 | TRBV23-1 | TGCGCCAGCAGTCCGTACAGGGGGTATCACAATGAGCAGTTCTTC | CASSPYRGYHNEQFF
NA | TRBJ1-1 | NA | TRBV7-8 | TGTGCCAGCAGCTTATTTGCCGCAGGAGCGGCTTTGGCTGAAGCTTTCTTT | CASSLFAAGAALAEAFF
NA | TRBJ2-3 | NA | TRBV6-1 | TGTGCCAGCAGTGAAGCGCCTAGCAACGCAGATACGCAGTATTTT | CASSEAPSNADTQYF
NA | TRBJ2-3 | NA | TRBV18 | TGTGCCAGCTCACCGTCATTCACAGATACGCAGTATTTT | CASSPSFTDTQYF
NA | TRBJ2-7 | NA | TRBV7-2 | TGTGCCAGCAGCTTCGGGACACCATCCGAGCAGTACTTC | CASSFGTPSEQYF
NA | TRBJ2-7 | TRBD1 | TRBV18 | TGTGCCAGCTCACTCGACAGGGCGAATGGCGAGCAGTACTTC | CASSLDRANGEQYF
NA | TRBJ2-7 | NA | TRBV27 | TGTGCCAGCAGTTTCATTCCGGACACTAAATACGAGCAGTACTTC | CASSFIPDTKYEQYF
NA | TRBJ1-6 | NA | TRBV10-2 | TGCGCCAGCAGGGACACCAATTCACCCCTCCACTTT | CASRDTNSPLHF
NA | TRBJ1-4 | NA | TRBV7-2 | TGTGCCAGCAGCCGCGACAGGCAAACCTTGAGGGGGGAAAAACTGTTTTTT | CASSRDRQTLRGEKLFF
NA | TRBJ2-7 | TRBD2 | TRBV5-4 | TGTGCCAGCAGCTTGGAGGCGGGGGACGAGCAGTACTTC | CASSLEAGDEQYF
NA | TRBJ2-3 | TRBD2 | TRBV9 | TGTGCCAGCAGCGTCCCAGCGGGGGGGCCAGATACGCAGTATTTT | CASSVPAGGPDTQYF
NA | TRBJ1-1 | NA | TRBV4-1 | TGCGCCAGCAGCCAAGGGAGCGGGGCAGGCCGTCCCACTGAAGCTTTCTTT | CASSQGSGAGRPTEAFF
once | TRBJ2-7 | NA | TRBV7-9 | TGTGCCAGCAGCCCCCTGGCACAGGCCTACGAGCAGTACTTC | CASSPLAQAYEQYF